Each of the 17 T cell receptor beta chains below was sequenced from the same sample in a study of blood T cell repertoires in COVID-19. The assay was immunoSEQ multiplex PCR, and TCRdb's table has in-frame clones only and misses some. The data hold 200,000 to 250,000 clones, with about 90% observed a single time. Source material: peripheral blood. All receptors derive from a man between 40 and 49 years old with active or convalescent COVID-19.

The rearrangement links TRBV27 to TRBJ2-2; D remains unclear. The CDR3 loop spans 11 amino acids. Germline lookup yields CDR1 MNHEY and CDR2 SMNVEV (reference sequence). V shed 3 bases and J shed 8 bases, with 4 bases lying between them. In nucleotides, the CDR3 is TGTGCCAGCAGTTTGAGAGGGGAGCTGTTTTTT. Translated, it gives CASSLRGELFF.

The V call is TRBV24-1, the J call TRBJ2-1; 10 nucleotides match TRBD2. CDR1 is KGHDR and CDR2 is SFDVKD in the germline V gene. The CDR3 length is 15 residues. V shed 8 bases, J shed 7 bases, and the junction held 10 bases outside the gene matches. The DNA for the CDR3 is TGTGCCACCAAGGAGCGGGGGGGCCTTTCGAATGAGCAGTTCTTC. Amino acid sequence: CATKERGGLSNEQFF.

This sequence joins TRBV19 and TRBJ2-2, with a possible D match to TRBD1 (6 bases). V was pared by 2 bases and J by 6 bases, with 10 bases between. CDR3 size: 14 residues. Germline CDR1 LNHDA, CDR2 SQIVND (reference sequence). This CDR3 reads CASSIQGTAGELFF. CDR3 nucleotides: TGTGCCAGTAGTATACAGGGGACGGCCGGGGAGCTGTTTTTT.

This clone was seen only once. V usage is TRBV9 and J usage is TRBJ2-7; D is possibly TRBD2 (6 bases). V gave up 4 bases and J gave up 0 bases, with 11 bases separating them. Germline CDR1 SGDLS, CDR2 YYNGEE. This CDR3 is 14 amino acids long. This CDR3 is CASSPGLSSYEQYF. The CDR3 nucleotides are TGTGCCAGCAGCCCGGGACTCAGCTCCTACGAGCAGTACTTC.

This chain uses TRBV6-8 with TRBJ2-3; 14 bases are shared with TRBD2. The J segment lost 4 bases and the V segment lost 6 bases, leaving 18 bases of the junction unmatched. The CDR3 runs 20 residues. In germline, CDR1 is MNHGY, CDR2 SAAAGT. The CDR3 DNA sequence: TGTGCCAGCAGAGACTCCGGGACTAGCGGGAGTTGCCGGGGGGCAGATACGCAGTATTTT. Its protein is CASRDSGTSGSCRGADTQYF.

V and J are TRBV9 and TRBJ2-2, with TRBD2 matching over 12 bases. This CDR3 comprises 17 residues. J lost 4 bases, V lost 0 bases, and 4 bases had no gene match. The germline CDR1 and CDR2 sequences are SGDLS and YYNGEE. In DNA form, the CDR3 reads TGTGCCAGCAGCGTAGGCCTAGCGGGGGGGAGCACCGGGGAGCTGTTTTTT. Amino acids: CASSVGLAGGSTGELFF.

This clone was seen just once. The chain has TRBV5-8 and TRBJ1-2, with TRBD1 as a possible D gene (6 bases). Germline V gene lookup returns CDR1 SGHTS and CDR2 YDEGEE. The CDR3 is 16 residues long. V lost 2 bases and J lost 1, with 15 bases in between. The CDR3 nucleotides read TGTGCCAGCAGCTTAAGGTCGGGACAATATAACTATGGCTACACCTTC. Translating it yields CASSLRSGQYNYGYTF.

For this clone: Other DNA sequences within the sample encode an identical CDR3. Here the CDR3 reads CSVGQGNEQYF. The CDR3 nucleotides read TGCAGCGTCGGACAGGGAAACGAGCAGTACTTC. V gene TRBV29-1 combines with J gene TRBJ2-7; 8 bases are shared with TRBD1. Trimming cost V 6 bases and J 5 bases; bases outside gene matches: 3. The CDR3 covers 11 residues. The germline V gene has CDR1 SQVTM and CDR2 ANQGSEA.

This rearrangement joins TRBV27 to TRBJ2-7; 7 positions match TRBD2. Germline CDR1 reads MNHEY; CDR2 reads SMNVEV (reference sequence). The V and J ends lost 5 bases and 0 bases, in that order; junction bases with no gene match: 7. This CDR3 spans 15 amino acids. DNA for the CDR3: TGTGCCAGCAGTAGTGCTAGCGGCGGCTCCTACGAGCAGTACTTC. Translation: CASSSASGGSYEQYF.

V is TRBV29-1 and J is TRBJ2-2, with TRBD1 matching 9 bases. With 2 bases clipped from V and 6 bases from J, the junction kept 10 bases outside the gene matches. The CDR3 consists of 16 residues. Germline V gene sequence: CDR1 SQVTM, CDR2 ANQGSEA. CDR3 coding DNA: TGCAGCGTTGAATTTTTGGACAGGGGAAACCCCGGGGAGCTGTTTTTT. This translates into CSVEFLDRGNPGELFF.

The rearrangement uses TRBV3-1 (or the pseudogene TRBV3-2) and TRBJ1-4, with 9 bases aligning to TRBD1. The trim removed 1 base at V and 8 bases at J, leaving 5 bases unmatched. The CDR3 is made up of 15 amino acids. Germline CDR1 is LGHDT and CDR2 is YNNKEL (reference sequence). The CDR3 loop reads CASSQAGTGREKLFF. In nucleotides, the CDR3 is TGTGCCAGCAGCCAAGCCGGGACAGGGCGAGAAAAACTGTTTTTT.

The CDR3 nucleotides are TGTGCCAGTAGTATATCAGGGGGGACCCTTAGTGAGCAGTTCTTC. Protein product: CASSISGGTLSEQFF. The gene calls are TRBV19 and TRBJ2-1; a weak D match, TRBD1 (7 bases). The CDR3 totals 15 residues. Germline CDR1 is LNHDA and CDR2 is SQIVND (reference sequence). Trimming pared 2 bases from V and 9 bases from J, leaving 17 bases between.

The chain carries TRBV10-2 and TRBJ1-4, with 9 bases fitting TRBD1. Germline values: CDR1 WSHSY, CDR2 SAAADI. CDR3 length equals 13 residues. The V gene end was trimmed by 8 bases and the J gene end by 8 bases; junction bases not matched to a gene: 6. The CDR3 spells CASLGQGSEKLFF. The CDR3 nucleotides are TGCGCCAGCCTGGGACAGGGATCGGAAAAACTGTTTTTT.

The rearrangement joins TRBV11-3 to TRBJ2-1; maybe TRBD2 (6 bases). The germline V gene has CDR1 SGHNT and CDR2 YENEEA. The CDR3 is made up of 18 amino acids. Trimming pared 1 base from V and 5 bases from J, leaving 21 bases between. The CDR3 loop reads CASSLGGSVGGPDNEQFF. For the CDR3, the DNA is TGTGCCAGCAGCTTAGGGGGGTCGGTTGGAGGGCCGGACAATGAGCAGTTCTTC.

V usage is TRBV19 and J usage is TRBJ1-3, with D possibly matching TRBD1 (5 bases). V was clipped by 7 bases and J by 1 base, with 17 bases between them. This CDR3 has 16 residues. The germline gives CDR1 LNHDA, CDR2 SQIVND (reference sequence). DNA for the CDR3: TGTGCCAGTACCCTTCAACTAAGGGGATCTGGAAACACCATATATTTT. This sequence encodes CASTLQLRGSGNTIYF.

The chain is built from TRBV5-1 and TRBJ1-6, with unresolved D. The V gene lost 1 base and the J gene lost 7 bases, with 12 bases spanning the gap. CDR3 length: 15 amino acids. Germline assignment: CDR1 SGHRS and CDR2 YFSETQ. CDR3 amino acids: CASSLILTGNSPLHF. CDR3 nucleotide sequence: TGCGCCAGCAGCTTGATCTTGACGGGGAATTCACCCCTCCACTTT.

The CDR3 protein is CASSWGPGNTIYF. The CDR3 nucleotides are TGCGCCAGCAGCTGGGGCCCAGGAAACACCATATATTTT. The chain uses TRBV5-1 and TRBJ1-3, with D maybe TRBD1 (5 bases). The CDR3 sequence is 13 residues long. V lost 3 bases and J 4 bases, leaving 8 bases between the germline ends. Germline V CDR1 and CDR2: SGHRS, YFSETQ.